Shown below are 19 T cell receptor beta chains from a single sample sequenced in a study of control samples from healthy donors and cancer patients. Sequenced by immunoSEQ multiplex PCR; TCRdb stores in-frame clones only, minus some. The sample includes about 140,000 clones, 94% of them seen just once. The sequenced sample was blood. The receptors originated from a man in his forties in good health.

This clone was seen more than once but under ten times. The chain has TRBV5-1 and TRBJ2-5; 7 bases are a match to TRBD2. With V trimmed by 0 bases and J by 5 bases, 7 bases remained unmatched. The CDR3 is made up of 15 amino acids. CDR1 is SGHRS and CDR2 is YFSETQ in the germline V gene. The CDR3 DNA sequence: TGCGCCAGCAGCTTGGGCGGGAGTCCGGGGGAGACCCAGTACTTC. As protein: CASSLGGSPGETQYF.

The J gene is TRBJ1-5, the V gene TRBV30, with unresolved D. Germline CDR1 reads GTSNPN; CDR2 reads SVGIG (reference sequence). There are 15 residues in the CDR3. V was cut by 4 bases and J by 9 bases, with 22 bases left in between. CDR3 DNA sequence: TGTGCCTGGAATCCGTCGGGCTTAAGGAGTTTGCCCCAGCATTTT. It yields the protein CAWNPSGLRSLPQHF. The full variable domain, its missing parts supplied by reference TRBV30 and TRBJ1-5, is SQTIHQWPATLVQPVGSPLSLECTVEGTSNPNLYWYRQAAGRGLQLLFYSVGIGQISSEVPQNLSASRPQDRQFILSSKKLLLSDSGFYLCAWNPSGLRSLPQHFGDGTRLSIL.

V and J are TRBV28 and TRBJ2-7; D may be TRBD2 (5 bases). The CDR3 extends over 15 amino acids. Per germline, CDR1 MDHEN and CDR2 SYDVKM. V lost 2 bases and J 0 bases, leaving 11 bases between the germline ends. The DNA for the CDR3 is TGTGCCAGCAGTTTAGAGGAGGTGAGCTCCTACGAGCAGTACTTC. It yields the protein CASSLEEVSSYEQYF. The variable domain in full, completed from reference TRBV28 and TRBJ2-7, reads DVKVTQSSRYLVKRTGEKVFLECVQDMDHENMFWYRQDPGLGLRLIYFSYDVKMKEKGDIPEGYSVSREKKERFSLILESASTNQTSMYLCASSLEEVSSYEQYFGPGTRLTVT.

V and J are TRBV6-1 and TRBJ2-4; a weak D match, TRBD1 (6 bases). CDR1 is MNHNS, CDR2 SASEGT, per germline. CDR3 length: 17 residues. Trimming took 2 bases from V and 0 from J, leaving 14 bases between them. In DNA, the CDR3 is TGTGCCAGCAGTGAATCACAGGGAAGGGTAGCCAAAAACATTCAGTACTTC. Its protein is CASSESQGRVAKNIQYF.

This rearrangement joins TRBV27 to TRBJ2-1; D not resolved. Germline CDR1 and CDR2: MNHEY and SMNVEV (reference sequence). The CDR3 has 18 residues. Trimming removed 0 bases from V and 2 bases from J, with 17 bases in between. The CDR3 region has the DNA TGTGCCAGCAGTTTATCGCAGGTGGCCCCCGTACCCTACAATGAGCAGTTCTTC. Encoded protein: CASSLSQVAPVPYNEQFF.

The genes are TRBV10-2 and TRBJ2-7; 7 positions match TRBD2. This CDR3 has 16 residues. With V trimmed by 4 bases and J by 0 bases, 9 bases remained unmatched. Germline V gene data show CDR1 as WSHSY and CDR2 as SAAADI. The CDR3 DNA is TGCGCCAGCAGTGGGGACCGGGACTACCCCTCCTACGAGCAGTACTTC. As protein: CASSGDRDYPSYEQYF.

This clone came up once. This chain links TRBV29-1 with TRBJ2-3; possible D gene TRBD1, 5 bases. V was clipped by 0 bases and J by 6 bases, with 13 bases between them. The CDR3 is made up of 14 amino acids. Germline CDR1 is SQVTM and CDR2 is ANQGSEA. CDR3 residues: CSVEDLQGRDTQYF. In nucleotides, the CDR3 is TGCAGCGTTGAAGATCTTCAGGGTCGGGATACGCAGTATTTT.

With regard to this clone: An end of the junction differs from the germline gene, which may be a read error. The V call is TRBV11-2, the J call TRBJ2-7, with TRBD2 matching over 13 bases. Germline V gives CDR1 SGHAT, CDR2 FQNNGV. There are 17 residues in the CDR3. The CDR3 nucleotides are TGTGCCCGCAGCCCTACTAGCGGGAGGGGGGTTTTCGGGGAGCAGTACTTC. Residues: CARSPTSGRGVFGEQYF.

The J gene is TRBJ2-1, the V gene TRBV6-4, with 8 nucleotides matching TRBD2. The CDR3 is 14 amino acids. CDR1 is MRHNA and CDR2 is SNTAGT in the germline V gene. With 4 bases clipped from V and 4 bases from J, the junction kept 3 bases outside the gene matches. CDR3 amino acids: CASSVGGAYNEQFF. In DNA form, the CDR3 reads TGTGCCAGCAGTGTCGGGGGGGCTTACAATGAGCAGTTCTTC.

The CDR3: CASSLQGSNTEAFF. CDR3 sequence (DNA): TGTGCCAGCAGCCTGCAGGGATCGAACACTGAAGCTTTCTTT. The chain has TRBV7-3 and TRBJ1-1, with D possibly being TRBD1 (5 bases). With 5 bases removed from V and 1 base from J, the gap between germline ends came to 11 bases. Germline-derived CDR1 and CDR2 are SGHTA and FQGTGA. The CDR3 consists of 14 residues.

This clone has only one observation. This sequence joins TRBV19 and TRBJ2-7; D is ambiguous. The V gene lost 2 bases and the J gene lost 5 bases, with 13 bases spanning the gap. Germline V gene lookup returns CDR1 LNHDA and CDR2 SQIVND (reference sequence). This CDR3 is 14 amino acids long. CDR3 DNA sequence: TGTGCCAGTAGTATAAGTCCCGATGGGAACGAGCAGTACTTC. Residues: CASSISPDGNEQYF.

The gene calls are TRBV10-3 and TRBJ1-2; 8 bases line up with TRBD1. CDR1 is ENHRY, CDR2 SYGVKD, per germline. The CDR3 is made up of 15 amino acids. V was clipped by 6 bases and J by 5 bases; unmatched bases: 11. CDR3 region: CAIRTGTGLRYGYTF. The CDR3 nucleotides are TGTGCCATCAGGACCGGGACAGGCCTTCGTTATGGCTACACCTTC.

The V call is TRBV5-1, the J call TRBJ2-2; 9 bases are a match to TRBD2. The CDR3 consists of 16 residues. The germline V gene encodes CDR1 SGHRS and CDR2 YFSETQ. V lost 5 bases to trimming and J lost 3 bases; unmatched junction nucleotides: 8. The chain's CDR3 is CASSSILAGYTGELFF. CDR3 nucleotide sequence: TGCGCCAGCAGTTCTATCCTAGCGGGGTACACCGGGGAGCTGTTTTTT.

Only a few counts were recorded for this clone. The chain couples TRBV7-9 to TRBJ2-5; D remains unclear. This CDR3 region has 13 residues. Trimming took 4 bases from V and 5 from J, leaving 11 bases between them. The germline CDR1 and CDR2 sequences are SEHNR and FQNEAQ (reference sequence). For the CDR3, the DNA is TGTGCCAGCAGCTGGTTGCATACGGAGACCCAGTACTTC. Translating it yields CASSWLHTETQYF.

This chain links TRBV19 with TRBJ1-1; possible D gene TRBD1, 6 bases. The CDR3 contains 14 residues. Looked up from germline, CDR1 is LNHDA and CDR2 is SQIVND (reference sequence). V gave up 5 bases and J gave up 7 bases, with 17 bases separating them. This chain's CDR3 is CASSLQGRSIEAFF. DNA of the CDR3: TGTGCCAGTAGTTTGCAGGGGAGGTCTATTGAAGCTTTCTTT.

The chain joins TRBV5-8 to TRBJ2-3; D call uncertain. The CDR3 spans 17 residues. The V gene's germline CDR1 is SGHTS and CDR2 YDEGEE. Trimming left V 1 base short and J 0 bases short, with 15 bases between. This CDR3 is CASSLHVQTPSTDTQYF. CDR3 coding DNA: TGTGCCAGCAGCTTGCATGTACAGACCCCTAGCACAGATACGCAGTATTTT.

The chain links TRBV9 to TRBJ1-2, with 8 bases matching TRBD1. This CDR3 region has 15 residues. The germline V gene encodes CDR1 SGDLS and CDR2 YYNGEE. J gave up 4 bases and V 0 bases, and 5 bases lay outside the gene matches. CDR3 loop: CASSVDRGGFYGYTF. DNA for the CDR3: TGTGCCAGCAGCGTAGACAGGGGGGGCTTCTATGGCTACACCTTC.

This clone appeared once. V usage is TRBV28 and J usage is TRBJ1-4; no clear D. This CDR3 region has 15 residues. Deletions cut 6 bases from V and 4 bases from J, with 15 bases between. CDR1 is MDHEN and CDR2 is SYDVKM in the germline V gene. The CDR3 spells CASRLGPDYNEKLFF. CDR3 in DNA: TGTGCCAGCAGACTCGGTCCAGACTATAATGAAAAACTGTTTTTT. The whole variable domain, filled in from reference TRBV28 and TRBJ1-4, reads DVKVTQSSRYLVKRTGEKVFLECVQDMDHENMFWYRQDPGLGLRLIYFSYDVKMKEKGDIPEGYSVSREKKERFSLILESASTNQTSMYLCASRLGPDYNEKLFFGSGTQLSVL.

The chain carries TRBV5-5 and TRBJ2-7; the D gene is possibly TRBD2 (7 bases). The CDR3 is made up of 16 amino acids. Trimming shortened V by 0 bases and J by 5 bases, and 18 bases separated the two germline ends. Germline CDR1 SGHKS, CDR2 YYEKEE (reference sequence). CDR3 loop: CASSLVGPGGGHEQYF. CDR3 DNA sequence: TGTGCCAGCAGCTTGGTGGGGCCGGGGGGCGGACACGAGCAGTACTTC.